This TCR beta chain is drawn from a study of OX40 agonist ivuxolimab in advanced cancers. Study-level background: Patients undergoing dose escalation presented with hepatocellular carcinoma, melanoma, renal cell or head and neck cancer.

Patients who had autoimmune disease history or got systemic immunosuppression were left out. General study points: Compared with others, partial responders at 0.1-3.0 mg/kg displayed clonal expansion among the lowest. Low normalized T-cell clonal expansion was additionally recorded for some nonresponders.

Assay: immunoSEQ multiplex PCR; the TCRdb copy retains only in-frame clones and omits some. The data contain 55,000 to 75,000 clones, 92% of them singletons. About this clone: Its target is not known.

The germline gives CDR1 LNHNV, CDR2 YYDKDF (reference sequence). Losses at the gene ends were 1 base for V and 2 bases for J; bases not matched to a gene: 9. The CDR3 is 18 residues long. This material consisted of CD4+ or CD8+ T cells sorted from blood, taken in a trial of the OX40 agonist ivuxolimab. The chain uses TRBV15 and TRBJ1-5, with 9 nucleotides matching TRBD1. The clonotype originates from an adult with an advanced solid tumor such as melanoma, head and neck, liver or kidney cancer. In nucleotides, the CDR3 is TGTGCCACCAGCAGAGCCATAAGGGACAGGGAGGGCAATCAGCCCCAGCATTTT. Its protein is CATSRAIRDREGNQPQHF.